The entry below gives a single T cell receptor beta chain sequence along with its context. What it binds is unknown. The data originate from a study of shared clonotypes between healthy human individuals. Whole-study results and caveats: Shared clonotypes across all four donors exceeded non-shared ones in generation probability. The low donor count limited represented genetic and exposure-history diversity.

Germline assignment: CDR1 SNHLY and CDR2 FYNNEI. CDR3 length equals 14 residues. Trimming took 4 bases from V and 5 from J; bases not matched to a gene: 2. Sorted subsets were amplified in replicate PCRs using around 220 ng DNA, about 30,000 T cell genomes. Only in-frame clones appear in the TCRdb table, and some are missing; sequencing was by immunoSEQ multiplex PCR. The table records 900,000 to 1,200,000 clones, approximately 78% of them present only once. Input material: memory CD4+ T cells from PBMCs. This sample's subset: CD45RA-negative fraction. V is TRBV2 and J is TRBJ2-5, with TRBD2 identical over 12 bases. This TCR was recovered from a man between 18 and 29 years old in good health. Some clones in this sample may be carry-over from other donors' samples. This CDR3 is CASSGLAGDETQYF. CDR3 nucleotides: TGTGCCAGCAGTGGACTAGCGGGAGATGAGACCCAGTACTTC.